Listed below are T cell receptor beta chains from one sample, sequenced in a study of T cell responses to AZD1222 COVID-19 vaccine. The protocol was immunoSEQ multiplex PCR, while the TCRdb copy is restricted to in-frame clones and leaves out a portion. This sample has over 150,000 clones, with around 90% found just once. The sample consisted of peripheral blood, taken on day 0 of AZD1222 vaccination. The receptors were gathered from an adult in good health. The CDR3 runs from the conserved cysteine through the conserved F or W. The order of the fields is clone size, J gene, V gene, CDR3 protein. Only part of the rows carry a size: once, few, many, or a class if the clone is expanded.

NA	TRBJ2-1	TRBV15	CATSTSLTGYNEQFF
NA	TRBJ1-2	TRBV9	CASSERTGAYGYTF
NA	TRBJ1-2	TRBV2	CASSDRDRGGYTF
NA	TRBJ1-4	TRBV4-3	CASSQDRESRWEKLFF
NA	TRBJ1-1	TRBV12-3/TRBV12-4	CARGGGTEAFF
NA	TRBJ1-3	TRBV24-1	CATSDEGSGNTIYF
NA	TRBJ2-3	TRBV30	CAWSGLENTQYF
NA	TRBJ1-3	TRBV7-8	CASSLTTGRNTIYF
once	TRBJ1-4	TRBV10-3	CAISESNRGMDEKLFF
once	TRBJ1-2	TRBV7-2	CASSPDRGLYGYTF
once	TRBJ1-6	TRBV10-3	CAITRDASNNSPLHF
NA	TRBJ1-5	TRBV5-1	CASSLTGLGDLQPQHF
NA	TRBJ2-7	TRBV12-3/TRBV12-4	CASSFGTSQYF
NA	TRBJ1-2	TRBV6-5	CASSYSRRGLGGYTF
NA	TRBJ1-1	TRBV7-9	CASSLPQQGGPAFF
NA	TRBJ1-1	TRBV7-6	CASSFGTGYLEEAFF
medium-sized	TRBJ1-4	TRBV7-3	CASPLSVTAEKLFF
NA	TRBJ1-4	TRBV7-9	CASSPDSLLEGPDEKLFF
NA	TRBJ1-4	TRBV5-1	CASSLQGANEKLFF
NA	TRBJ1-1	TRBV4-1	CASSQGQGRVFF
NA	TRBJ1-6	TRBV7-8	CASSLVGTGTEYNSPLHF
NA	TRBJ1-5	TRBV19	CASSIKEGALLYSNQPQHF
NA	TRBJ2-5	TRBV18	CASSPYSGGETQYF
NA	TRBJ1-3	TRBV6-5	CASSYGAALSGNTIYF
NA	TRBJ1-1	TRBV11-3	CASSLPRSSRALWTEAFF
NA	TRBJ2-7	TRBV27	CASSPQTDYEQYF
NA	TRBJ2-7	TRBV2	CASTRLGLSEQYF
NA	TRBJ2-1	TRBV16	CASSQSSSGTYNEQFF
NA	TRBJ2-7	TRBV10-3	CATRDSGYEQYF
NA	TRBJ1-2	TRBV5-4	CASSLANGGNYGYTF
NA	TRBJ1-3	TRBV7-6	CASSLAYGRPGDTIYF
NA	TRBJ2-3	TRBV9	CASSVGQGRRTDTQYF